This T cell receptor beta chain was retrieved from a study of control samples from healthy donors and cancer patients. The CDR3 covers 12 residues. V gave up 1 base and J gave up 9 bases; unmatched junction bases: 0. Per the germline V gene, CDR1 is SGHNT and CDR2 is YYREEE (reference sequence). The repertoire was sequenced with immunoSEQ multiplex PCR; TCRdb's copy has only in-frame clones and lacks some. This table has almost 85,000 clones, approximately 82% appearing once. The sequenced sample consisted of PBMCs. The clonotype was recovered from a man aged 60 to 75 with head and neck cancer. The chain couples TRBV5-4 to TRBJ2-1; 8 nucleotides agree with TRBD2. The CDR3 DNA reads TGTGCCAGCAGCTTGACTAGCGGTGAGCAGTTCTTC. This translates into CASSLTSGEQFF.